This entry features one T cell receptor (beta chain) sequence. Its antigen remains unidentified. No much larger clonotype is one base removed from it; base qualities were not supplied. TCRbeta CDR3 regions were amplified from genomic DNA using the immunoSEQ Assay, a bias-controlled multiplex PCR. Per the original workflow: Nucleated cell counts per sample were estimated from amplification of reference gene primers within the assay. To quantify the absolute abundance of each unique TCRbeta CDR3 rearrangement, sequence reads were collapsed and filtered. For each sample, productive Simpson clonality was calculated as the square root of Simpson's diversity index across productive rearrangements. TCRdb stores this immuneACCESS table with in-frame sequences only. Part of the clones is absent; in the studies checked, under half of the shortfall reflects unresolved V genes, and no reason is known for the rest. The D gene and trimming were derived from the DNA, and the V and J assignments and clone size from that table. This sample lists some 300,000 clones; 85% to 90% were detected once. The top ten constitute approximately 6.5% of the sample.

This sample was included in a study of blood T cell repertoires in COVID-19 (dated by TCRdb to 2019 to 2021). For the study in its entirety: Collaborator samples came from the United States, Italy and Spain and covered acute and convalescent phases of COVID-19. The samples were drawn from two sources: the first 160 participants of the ongoing ImmuneRACE study, and 1,000 to 1,500 subjects contributed by 6 global collaborators. Nearly every sample came with metadata listing a de-identified subject ID, COVID-19 status, age in years and sex. Deeply sampled blood TCRbeta repertoires from subjects exposed to, actively infected with, or recovered from COVID-19 were included in the dataset. The material from the prospective study consisted of cDNA or gDNA derived from T cells, B-cell-depleted T cells, or PBMCs. The repertoires were made available in a free public database intended to serve as a resource for research on the immune response to SARS-CoV-2. Where available, HLA class I and class II types were obtained from metadata supplied by the sample provider rather than from assay-based typing.

Study-wide findings and limitations: How much clinical and demographic metadata was included differed by source and by participant, and the metadata was provided uncurated.

The CDR1 and CDR2 encoded by the germline V gene are SQVTM and ANQGSEA. From its cysteine to its phenylalanine, the CDR3 spans 12 amino acids. Kept here is only the CDR3 DNA, which spans 36 bases and is read in frame from base 1. Trimming costs V 6 bases and J 6 bases, and their ends lie 14 bases apart. One collaborating source in Seattle enrolled patients during active infection and followed them longitudinally through the course of disease. Each collaborating institution followed its own protocols to collect whole blood in K2EDTA tubes. For TCRbeta analysis, collaborators shipped samples as frozen whole blood, isolated PBMCs, or DNA extracted from either of those sample types.

The rearrangement joined TRBV29-1 to TRBJ1-2; the D gene is perhaps TRBD1, on 6 matching bases. Sequences were obtained from peripheral blood. The clonotype comes from a woman aged 50 to 60 with COVID-19, enrolled during active disease. The DNA sequence reads TGCAGCGTCCGGCGGGGGGCGGATGGCTACACCTTC. It encodes CSVRRGADGYTF.